This T cell receptor beta chain was recorded in a study of cytomegalovirus exposure and HLA in healthy donors. Trimming took 1 base from V and 6 from J, leaving 10 bases between them. The CDR3 length is 13 residues. CDR1 is SEHNR and CDR2 is FQNEAQ in the germline V gene (reference sequence). Assay: immunoSEQ multiplex PCR; the TCRdb copy retains only in-frame clones and omits some. The sample consists of roughly 120,000 clones, over 90% of them appearing once. The chain combines TRBV7-9 with TRBJ2-7; D is possibly TRBD2 (5 bases). The specimen sequenced was PBMCs. This receptor was identified in a woman aged 18-30 years in good health and CMV-seronegative. For the CDR3, the DNA is TGTGCCAGCAGCTTAGGTGAGGGCGTCGAGCAGTACTTC. Residues: CASSLGEGVEQYF. Filled out from reference TRBV7-9 and TRBJ2-7, the complete variable domain reads DTGVSQNPRHKITKRGQNVTFRCDPISEHNRLYWYRQTLGQGPEFLTYFQNEAQLEKSRLLSDRFSAERPKGSFSTLEIQRTEQGDSAMYLCASSLGEGVEQYFGPGTRLTVT.